This is a list of T cell receptor beta chains from one sample in a study of blood T cell repertoires in COVID-19. Only in-frame clones appear in the TCRdb table, and some are missing; sequencing was by immunoSEQ multiplex PCR. The sample contains 250,000 to 350,000 clones, roughly 86% of which appear only once. Source material: peripheral blood. These TCRs come from a woman aged 45-65 years with acute or convalescent COVID-19. Each CDR3 is given with its conserved first and last residue. A D gene is named only where the DNA matches it firmly. A clone size is listed for some rows: how often the clone was seen (once, few, many), or a class if it is expanded.

v_gene	d_gene	abundance	j_gene	CDR3nt	CDR3aa
TRBV28	NA	NA	TRBJ2-3	TGTGCCAGCAGTCCCAGTTTTAGCCCAGATACGCAGTATTTT	CASSPSFSPDTQYF
TRBV6-6	TRBD1	NA	TRBJ1-5	TGTGCCAGCAGCGATCAGGGGGAGCCCCAGCATTTT	CASSDQGEPQHF
TRBV10-3	NA	NA	TRBJ2-7	TGTGCCATCAGTGGGCGGGGTGGCGAGCAGTACTTC	CAISGRGGEQYF
TRBV6-2/TRBV6-3	NA	NA	TRBJ1-6	TGTGCCAGCAGTTACGAGATTCTCTCCTATAATTCACCCCTCCACTTT	CASSYEILSYNSPLHF
TRBV7-2	NA	NA	TRBJ2-6	TGTGCCAGCAACCCAAGGGAGGTAACCGGGGCCAACGTCCTGACTTTC	CASNPREVTGANVLTF
TRBV28	TRBD2	NA	TRBJ2-7	TGTGCCAGTTTGGGACTAGCGGGAAGAGTTGGGTCCTACGAGCAGTACTTC	CASLGLAGRVGSYEQYF
TRBV3-1/TRBV3-2	NA	NA	TRBJ2-7	TGTGCCAGCAGCGAGAACTTTTACGAGCAGTACTTC	CASSENFYEQYF
TRBV5-1	NA	NA	TRBJ2-2	TGCGCCAGCAGCTTTCAGGGGCAATACACCGGGGAGCTGTTTTTT	CASSFQGQYTGELFF
TRBV2	TRBD1	NA	TRBJ1-2	TGTGCCAGCAGATCAGGACAGGGATATGGCTACACCTTC	CASRSGQGYGYTF
TRBV7-9	TRBD1	once	TRBJ2-7	TGTGCCAGCAGCAACGGACAGGGGGCGGCTGGGGACGAGCAGTACTTC	CASSNGQGAAGDEQYF
TRBV10-3	NA	NA	TRBJ2-3	TGTGCCATCACGGAGGGCACAGATACGCAGTATTTT	CAITEGTDTQYF
TRBV30	NA	NA	TRBJ1-3	TGTGCCTGGTCGACAGGATGGGGCTCTGGAAACACCATATATTTT	CAWSTGWGSGNTIYF
TRBV10-3	NA	NA	TRBJ1-6	TGTGCCACCCGCGGCCCAGGACAAAATTCACCCCTCCACTTT	CATRGPGQNSPLHF
TRBV30	NA	NA	TRBJ1-4	TGTGCCTGGAGTGCCGCAACTAATGAAAAACTGTTTTTT	CAWSAATNEKLFF
TRBV28	TRBD1	once	TRBJ1-5	TGTGCCAGCAGTTTTCAGGACAGGGTCAATCAGCCCCAGCATTTT	CASSFQDRVNQPQHF
TRBV14	TRBD2	NA	TRBJ2-7	TGTGCCAGCAGCCAAGATCAGCGAACTAGCGGGAGTCCCTACGAGCAGTACTTC	CASSQDQRTSGSPYEQYF
TRBV6-6	TRBD2	NA	TRBJ2-1	TGTGCCAGCCGGAACCCTAGCGGGAGGGCCCTGGAGCAGTTCTTC	CASRNPSGRALEQFF
TRBV7-9	TRBD1	NA	TRBJ1-1	TGTGCCAGCAGCTTAGTTTTATTGGGACAGTCACTCCGAAAAGGGGCTTTCTTT	CASSLVLLGQSLRKGAFF
TRBV7-7	TRBD1	NA	TRBJ2-7	TGTGCCAGCAGCATCGACAGGGGCGGCGAGCAGTACTTC	CASSIDRGGEQYF
TRBV5-8	TRBD1	NA	TRBJ2-3	TGTGCCAGCAGCTTGTACGTCCTGACAGGGTTGTTCACAGATACGCAGTATTTT	CASSLYVLTGLFTDTQYF
TRBV12-3/TRBV12-4	NA	NA	TRBJ1-3	TGTGCCAGCAGTTTAGGGCAGGTCAACACCATATATTTT	CASSLGQVNTIYF
TRBV2	TRBD1	NA	TRBJ1-5	TGTGCCAGCAGTGAGGACAGGGCTCAGCCCCAGCATTTT	CASSEDRAQPQHF
TRBV5-5	NA	once	TRBJ2-5	TGTGCCAGCAGCCCTGGTCAGCTGAGGAGGGAGACCCAGTACTTC	CASSPGQLRRETQYF
TRBV19	TRBD1	NA	TRBJ1-4	TGTGCCAGTAACAGACCCGGGACAGGGGGTGAAAAACTGTTTTTT	CASNRPGTGGEKLFF
TRBV4-2	NA	NA	TRBJ2-5	TGTGCCAGCAGCCAAGATCCGCTAGCTCAAGAGACCCAGTACTTC	CASSQDPLAQETQYF
TRBV5-5	TRBD1	NA	TRBJ2-7	TGTGCCAGCAGCTTTTTACAGGGGCGCGAGCAGTACTTC	CASSFLQGREQYF
TRBV4-1	TRBD2	NA	TRBJ2-7	TGCGCCAGCAGCCTCGGACTAGCGGGAGGCAACGAGCAGTACTTC	CASSLGLAGGNEQYF
TRBV15	NA	few	TRBJ2-3	TGTGCCACCAGCAGAGATGGAGGGACGGGGGCAGATACGCAGTATTTT	CATSRDGGTGADTQYF
TRBV28	NA	NA	TRBJ2-7	TGTGCCAGCAGTTTTGGGCAGAGCCTCTCTAACTCCTACGAGCAGTACTTC	CASSFGQSLSNSYEQYF
TRBV5-1	NA	NA	TRBJ2-2	TGCGCCAGCAGCTTGGGATCCGACATGAACACCGGGGAGCTGTTTTTT	CASSLGSDMNTGELFF
TRBV7-2	TRBD2	NA	TRBJ2-7	TGTGCCAGCAGCTCCCGAGCGGGAGTAACGAACGAGCAGTACTTC	CASSSRAGVTNEQYF
TRBV7-9	NA	NA	TRBJ1-2	TGTGCCAGCAGCTCACAAGCGCGCGGCTACACCTTC	CASSSQARGYTF
TRBV5-1	NA	NA	TRBJ2-5	TGCGCCAGCAGCTTAGGACAGAAAGAGACCCAGTACTTC	CASSLGQKETQYF
TRBV7-3	NA	NA	TRBJ2-3	TGTGCCAGCAGCTTGCTTGGGACTGCGGGTACGCAGTATTTT	CASSLLGTAGTQYF
TRBV18	NA	NA	TRBJ1-5	TGTGCCAGCTCACCACTTGGGGGGAGCAATCAGCCCCAGCATTTT	CASSPLGGSNQPQHF
TRBV7-2	NA	once	TRBJ1-2	TGTGCCAGCAGCTTAGCTGCGGACAGAGATGGCTACACCTTC	CASSLAADRDGYTF
TRBV29-1	NA	NA	TRBJ2-2	TGCAGCGTTGAGGCAGGGAACACCGGGGAGCTGTTTTTT	CSVEAGNTGELFF
TRBV28	NA	NA	TRBJ2-3	TGTGCCACATACTTGGGGTCGGGAGCGGATACGCAGTATTTT	CATYLGSGADTQYF
TRBV5-4	NA	NA	TRBJ1-4	TGTGCCAGCAGGTCGGGGGGACCGACTAATGAAAAACTGTTTTTT	CASRSGGPTNEKLFF
TRBV4-1	TRBD1	NA	TRBJ1-2	TGCGCCAGCAGCCCTAGACAGGGGGACTATGGCTACACCTTC	CASSPRQGDYGYTF
TRBV27	TRBD2	NA	TRBJ2-1	TGTGCCAGCAGTTCGACTAGCTGGGACTACAATGAGCAGTTCTTC	CASSSTSWDYNEQFF
TRBV5-4	NA	NA	TRBJ1-2	TGTGCCAGCAGCTTGGCTAGGGCAGGGGATCTTAACTATGGCTACACCTTC	CASSLARAGDLNYGYTF
TRBV5-5	NA	NA	TRBJ2-5	TGTGCCAGCACAGGTAACCAAGAGACCCAGTACTTC	CASTGNQETQYF
TRBV5-1	NA	NA	TRBJ2-1	TGCGCCAGCAGCTTCCTCAATGAGCAGTTCTTC	CASSFLNEQFF
TRBV2	TRBD1	NA	TRBJ2-7	TGTGCCAGCAGACGGGGACAGGGGGCGTACGAGCAGTACTTC	CASRRGQGAYEQYF